This T cell receptor beta chain is from a study of CD8 T cells in ankylosing spondylitis (dated by TCRdb to about 2017). At the level of the whole study: The study profiled T cell receptor beta repertoires in healthy donors and ankylosing spondylitis patients to find disease-linked TCR variants. In total, the full study cohort was made up of some 110 healthy donors and 25 to 30 ankylosing spondylitis patients. Peripheral blood was sampled, and synovial fluid was additionally collected from ankylosing spondylitis patients. Broad study findings and their caveats: The disease-linked clones were reported to be significantly enriched in matched synovial fluid samples from ankylosing spondylitis patients. The disease-linked clones had a CD8+ phenotype and were found at relatively low frequencies in peripheral blood. A TCR beta motif made up of several highly homologous amino acid variants appeared to be characteristic of blood from ankylosing spondylitis patients. Some TCR beta motif variants had previously been reported in synovial fluid and blood of reactive arthritis patients, which suggested common disease-initiation mechanisms.

Sequencing instrument: Illumina HiSeq 2500. Quantitative 5'-RACE with molecular barcodes was the method used to prepare the TCR beta libraries. The authors' pipeline ran thus. Disease-linked TCR variants were identified with a new computational method built on a probabilistic model of VDJ rearrangement. The public reads were reanalyzed by TCRdb: fastp trimming at Q25, MiXCR alignment, in-frame beta chains only. Every entry covers one CDR3 protein and lists the most common genes and DNA from its rows. The authors' filters were not applied to this entry. A total of 390,000 or so distinct CDR3 sequences appear in this sample, 20% to 25% of them only once. The ten largest clones represent approximately 15% of the sample. The sample holds a few counts of this clonotype. Its antigen target is currently unknown. No base quality information exists; no much larger clone differs at one position. This sequence was found in a male donor with ankylosing spondylitis. Sequences were obtained from blood, either unsorted or a sorted T cell fraction (not recorded which).

The CDR3 protein: CASSFEKLPLMEKLFF. In nucleotide form, the sequence is TGTGCCAGCAGTTTTGAGAAGTTGCCGTTAATGGAAAAACTGTTTTTT. The chain is assembled from TRBV28 and TRBJ1-4, with the D segment identity uncertain. The CDR3 contains 16 residues, cysteine and phenylalanine counted. Only the CDR3 region is kept as DNA, spanning 48 bases read in frame from base 1. The junction shows trimming of 3 bases on V and 8 bases on J, plus 19 bases between the germline ends. The germline V gene gives CDR1 as MDHEN and CDR2 as SYDVKM.